This T cell receptor beta chain was sequenced for a study of blood T cell repertoires in COVID-19 (TCRdb year 2020). In terms of the full investigation: Collaborator samples came from the United States, Italy and Spain and covered acute and convalescent phases of COVID-19. A freely available public database, intended as a resource for researchers studying the immune response to SARS-CoV-2, is where the repertoires were released. The prospective study material was composed of cDNA or gDNA derived from T cells, B-cell-depleted T cells, or PBMCs. Where HLA class I and class II types were available, the types were taken from metadata supplied by the sample provider, not from assay-based typing. Nearly every sample came with metadata listing a de-identified subject ID, COVID-19 status, age in years and sex. Samples came from the ongoing ImmuneRACE study (first 160 participants) plus 1,254 subjects from 6 global collaborators. The dataset comprised deeply sampled blood TCRbeta repertoires from subjects exposed to, actively infected with, or recovered from COVID-19. On the study overall, not on this receptor specifically: The amount of clinical and demographic metadata varied by source and participant and was provided uncurated.

TCRbeta CDR3 regions were amplified from genomic DNA using the immunoSEQ Assay, a bias-controlled multiplex PCR. The study's own analysis went as follows. The number of nucleated cells in each sample was estimated by amplification of reference gene primers within the assay. To quantify the absolute abundance of each unique TCRbeta CDR3 rearrangement, sequence reads were collapsed and filtered. For each sample, productive Simpson clonality was calculated as the square root of Simpson's diversity index across productive rearrangements. This immuneACCESS table, as held by TCRdb, lists in-frame sequences with V and J called but not all clones. Of the missing ones, under half trace to an unresolved V gene in checked studies; the others have no known cause. For V, J and clone size, that table is used; D and trimming come from the DNA. In this sample the table shows roughly 180,000 clones, more than 85% of which occur a single time. Almost 1% of the sample is in the top ten clones.

CDR3 length: 15 amino acids, cysteine to phenylalanine. Of all the DNA, just the CDR3 is kept, 45 bases in frame from base 1. Clipping removes 5 bases from V and 3 bases from J, with 6 as the unmatched junction base count. The germline V gene specifies MNHEY as CDR1 and SVGAGI as CDR2. Each collaborating institution followed its own protocols to collect whole blood in K2EDTA tubes. For TCRbeta analysis, collaborators shipped samples as frozen whole blood, isolated PBMCs, or DNA extracted from either of those sample types. About this clone itself: This clone's antigen is unknown. Base qualities are not recorded, but no much larger clone differs from it by a single base.

The V gene is TRBV6-5 and the J gene is TRBJ1-3, with 8 middle bases fitting TRBD1. The sample was peripheral blood. This TCR was sampled from a man younger than 35 with acute or convalescent COVID-19. The DNA is TGTGCCAGCAGTAACAGGGGGTATTTTGGAAACACCATATATTTT. Translation gives CASSNRGYFGNTIYF.